This entry lists 9 T cell receptor beta chains sequenced from one sample in a study of post-analysis software for immune sequencing data. Overall study results and limits: TRBV5-6, TRBV5-1 and TRBV20-1 were among five TRBV segments more frequent in patients than controls.

Their recognized antigens are unknown. Built from TCR beta cDNA, the libraries had unique molecular identifiers in them. TCRdb recomputed calls from the PCR reads with MiXCR, one row per CDR3 protein. The table has fewer than 850,000 distinct CDR3 sequences, about 27% seen once. The material sequenced was blood. Receptors originate from a girl aged 10 to 17 with multiple sclerosis.

The J gene is TRBJ2-7, the V gene TRBV9; 8 bases line up with TRBD2. The germline CDR1 and CDR2 sequences are SGDLS and YYNGEE. Germline trimming cut 4 bases from V and 7 bases from J; bases unmatched to any gene: 19. The CDR3 is 17 residues long. In DNA form, the CDR3 reads TGTGCCAGCAGCTCACGGAACGGGGGGGGTCCCTACAATGAGCAGTACTTC. Protein sequence: CASSSRNGGGPYNEQYF.

This clonotype was seen a handful of times. This chain joins TRBV29-1 and TRBJ1-2, with 9 bases matching TRBD1. Trimming took 6 bases from V and 0 from J; bases not matched to a gene: 11. The CDR3 is 16 residues long. Germline CDR1 and CDR2: SQVTM and ANQGSEA. CDR3 residues: CSVLIKQGAPNYGYTF. Here the CDR3 DNA reads TGCAGCGTCTTAATAAAACAGGGGGCACCTAACTATGGCTACACCTTC.

The chain recombines TRBV27 with TRBJ2-3, with D tentatively TRBD2 (6 bases). The CDR3 is 13 amino acids. Germline V gene sequence: CDR1 MNHEY, CDR2 SMNVEV (reference sequence). The V end lost 7 bases, the J end lost 4 bases, and 12 bases lay between the germline ends. CDR3 sequence reads: CASTEWGADTQYF. The DNA for the CDR3 is TGTGCCAGCACCGAATGGGGGGCAGATACGCAGTATTTT.

The rearrangement links TRBV20-1 to TRBJ2-5; possibly TRBD1 for D (6 bases). The CDR3 is 16 residues long. V was trimmed by 5 bases and J by 1 base, leaving 20 bases between them. Germline assignment: CDR1 DFQATT and CDR2 SNEGSKA (reference sequence). CDR3 residues: CSAAPSSGQFQETQYF. The CDR3 nucleotides read TGCAGTGCTGCGCCGAGCTCTGGACAGTTCCAAGAGACCCAGTACTTC.

The rearrangement uses TRBV20-1 and TRBJ2-5, with D unclear. Germline V gene sequence: CDR1 DFQATT, CDR2 SNEGSKA (reference sequence). V gave up 1 base and J gave up 11 bases, with 11 bases separating them. This CDR3 region has 11 residues. The CDR3 bases are TGCAGTGCTAGAGGGCCTGGTTGGCAGTACTTC. Protein sequence: CSARGPGWQYF.

The V and J genes are TRBV14 and TRBJ2-1; the D gene is possibly TRBD1 (6 bases). Trimming left V 1 base short and J 5 bases short, with 12 bases between. Germline assignment: CDR1 SGHDN and CDR2 FVKESK. The CDR3 sequence is 15 residues long. CDR3 protein: CASSQVWGPNNEQFF. The CDR3 nucleotides are TGTGCCAGCAGCCAAGTGTGGGGGCCGAACAATGAGCAGTTCTTC. Complete variable domain (other parts from reference TRBV14 and TRBJ2-1): EAGVTQFPSHSVIEKGQTVTLRCDPISGHDNLYWYRRVMGKEIKFLLHFVKESKQDESGMPNNRFLAERTGGTYSTLKVQPAELEDSGVYFCASSQVWGPNNEQFFGPGTRLTVL.

The sample holds many counts of this clonotype. The chain recombines TRBV3-1 with TRBJ2-6; D ambiguous. Germline CDR1 and CDR2: LGHDT and YNNKEL (reference sequence). The V gene lost 0 bases and the J gene lost 1 base, with 4 bases spanning the gap. CDR3 length: 15 residues. Written as DNA, the CDR3 is TGTGCCAGCAGCCAAGACGCATCTGGGGCCAACGTCCTGACTTTC. Its translation: CASSQDASGANVLTF.

Only one count was recorded for this clonotype. This CDR3 fails to terminate in the conserved phenylalanine or tryptophan, so it likely reflects a read error. The chain links TRBV29-1 to TRBJ2-1; 7 bases line up with TRBD1. V trimming: 4 bases; J trimming: 4 bases; junction bases outside the gene matches: 7. In germline, CDR1 is SQVTM, CDR2 ANQGSEA. This CDR3 has 14 amino acids. CDR3 sequence reads: CSVGRQGLYNEQFL. CDR3 DNA sequence: TGCAGCGTTGGCCGACAGGGCCTTTACAATGAGCAGTTCTTA.

The V and J genes are TRBV5-1 and TRBJ2-1; D is possibly TRBD1 or TRBD2 (5 bases each). The CDR3 totals 13 residues. The V gene lost 5 bases and the J gene lost 10 bases, with 16 bases spanning the gap. The germline CDR1 and CDR2 sequences are SGHRS and YFSETQ. CDR3 in DNA: TGCGCCAGCAGACCGGGACCCAAGTCGGAGCAGTTCTTC. The encoded protein is CASRPGPKSEQFF.